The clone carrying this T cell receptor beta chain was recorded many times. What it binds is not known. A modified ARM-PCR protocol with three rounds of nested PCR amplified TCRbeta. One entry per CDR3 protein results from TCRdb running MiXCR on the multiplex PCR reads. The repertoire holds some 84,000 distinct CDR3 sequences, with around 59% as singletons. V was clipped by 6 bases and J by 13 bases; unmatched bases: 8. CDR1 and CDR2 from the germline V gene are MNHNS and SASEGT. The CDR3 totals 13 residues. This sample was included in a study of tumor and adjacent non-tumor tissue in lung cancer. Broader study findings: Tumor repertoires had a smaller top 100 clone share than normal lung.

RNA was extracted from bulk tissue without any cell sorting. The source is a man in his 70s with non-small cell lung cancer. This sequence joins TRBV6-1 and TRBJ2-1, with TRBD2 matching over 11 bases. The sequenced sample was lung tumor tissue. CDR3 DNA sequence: TGTGCCAGCAGCGCTATACTAGCGGGAGACCAGTTCTTC. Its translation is CASSAILAGDQFF.